The subject of this entry is one T cell receptor beta chain. The data stem from a study of blood T cell repertoires in COVID-19. The overall study: Researchers got acute and convalescent COVID-19 samples from the United States, Italy and Spain.

Germline lookup yields CDR1 MNHEY and CDR2 SMNVEV (reference sequence). There are 13 residues in the CDR3. The V end was cut by 5 bases, the J end by 2 bases, with 7 bases between. Enrolled through a virtual design, the participants were between roughly 18 and 95 years of age and came from fewer than 30 US areas. Participant-reported clinical history was the basis for cohort assignment. Original methodology: Researchers report that nucleated cell counts were estimated from reference gene primer amplification. The table came from immunoSEQ multiplex PCR; TCRdb's copy has only in-frame clones and leaves some out. D and trimming were read from the DNA, whereas the V and J calls and clone size are those reported in that table. In the table there are under 200,000 clones, 86% of which are singletons.

The sample taken for sequencing was PBMCs or T cells enriched from blood (not recorded which). The TCR was taken from a man in his forties with acute COVID-19. The chain combines TRBV27 with TRBJ1-5; D gene uncertain. This chain's CDR3 is CASSRGGNQPQHF. Written as DNA, the CDR3 is TGTGCCAGCAGTCGGGGTGGCAATCAGCCCCAGCATTTT.